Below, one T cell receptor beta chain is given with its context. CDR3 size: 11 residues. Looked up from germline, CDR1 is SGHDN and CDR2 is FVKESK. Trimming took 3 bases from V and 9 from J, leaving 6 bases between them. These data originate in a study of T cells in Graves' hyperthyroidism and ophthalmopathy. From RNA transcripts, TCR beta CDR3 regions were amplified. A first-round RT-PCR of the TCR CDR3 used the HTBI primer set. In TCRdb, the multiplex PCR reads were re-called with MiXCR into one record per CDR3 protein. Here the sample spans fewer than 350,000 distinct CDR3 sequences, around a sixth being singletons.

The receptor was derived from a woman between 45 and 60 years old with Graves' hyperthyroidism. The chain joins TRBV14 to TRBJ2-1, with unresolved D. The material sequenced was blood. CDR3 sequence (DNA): TGTGCCAGCAGCCACCTCGGTGAGCAGTTCTTC. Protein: CASSHLGEQFF.